A selection of T cell receptor beta chains follows, all from one sample in a study of vaccination and CD4 T cells after COVID-19. TCRdb re-called the PCR reads through MiXCR, storing one row per CDR3 protein. The sample has more than 20,000 distinct CDR3 sequences; 46% are singletons. These receptors' antigens are unknown. Material: CD4+ T cells from blood, cultured in vitro, obtained about 7 months after SARS-CoV-2 vaccination. The receptor set was obtained from a human donor who had recovered from COVID-19. The CDR3 runs from the conserved cysteine through the conserved F or W. D genes are given only for firm matches. The listing skips clone size in some rows; elsewhere it reads once, few, many or a size class.

DNA: TGTGCCAGCAGGCCCGCCGGGACAGGAGGCTATGGCTACACCTTC; CDR3: CASRPAGTGGYGYTF; D: TRBD1; size: .; J: TRBJ1-2; V: TRBV27
DNA: TGCAGTGCTAGAGGCGACGGGAGGCACTATTCACCCCTCCACTTT; CDR3: CSARGDGRHYSPLHF; D: .; size: few; J: TRBJ1-6; V: TRBV20-1
DNA: TGTGCCAGCAGACCCGCCCCTAACTATGGCTACACCTTC; CDR3: CASRPAPNYGYTF; D: .; size: once; J: TRBJ1-2; V: TRBV5-4
DNA: TGTGCCAGCAGGACCAGGGCAAGCTCCTACGAGCAGTACTTC; CDR3: CASRTRASSYEQYF; D: .; size: .; J: TRBJ2-7; V: TRBV6-1
DNA: TGTGCCAGCAGCCGAGGGACTAGCGGATACAATGAGCAGTTCTTC; CDR3: CASSRGTSGYNEQFF; D: TRBD2; size: few; J: TRBJ2-1; V: TRBV11-3
DNA: TGCAGTGCTAGAGACATGACTAGCGGGGTCTACGAGCAGTACTTC; CDR3: CSARDMTSGVYEQYF; D: TRBD2; size: .; J: TRBJ2-7; V: TRBV20-1
DNA: TGCGCCAGCAGCTTGGTAGGGTTCGAGAATTCACCCCTCCACTTT; CDR3: CASSLVGFENSPLHF; D: .; size: .; J: TRBJ1-6; V: TRBV5-1
DNA: TGTGCCAGCAGGAGGGACAACCAAGAGACCCAGTACTTC; CDR3: CASRRDNQETQYF; D: .; size: .; J: TRBJ2-5; V: TRBV6-1
DNA: TGCAGTGCTAGAGATCAAGGGTTGGGTCAGCCCCAGCATTTT; CDR3: CSARDQGLGQPQHF; D: .; size: medium-sized; J: TRBJ1-5; V: TRBV20-1
DNA: TGTGCCACCAGCAGAGTTGGAGAGACCCAGTACTTC; CDR3: CATSRVGETQYF; D: .; size: few; J: TRBJ2-5; V: TRBV15
DNA: TGCAGCCAACGTCAGGTCACTGAAGCTTTCTTT; CDR3: CSQRQVTEAFF; D: .; size: few; J: TRBJ1-1; V: TRBV20-1
DNA: TGTGCCAGCAGCTTCAGACAGGGGGCCGGGGAGACCCAGTACTTC; CDR3: CASSFRQGAGETQYF; D: TRBD1; size: .; J: TRBJ2-5; V: TRBV7-9
DNA: TGCAGTGCTCGTATAGCTAGCACAGATACGCAGTATTTT; CDR3: CSARIASTDTQYF; D: .; size: .; J: TRBJ2-3; V: TRBV20-1
DNA: TGTGCCAGCAGCTTAGCTAGACTAGCGGGTAGGGAGACCCAGTACTTC; CDR3: CASSLARLAGRETQYF; D: TRBD2; size: .; J: TRBJ2-5; V: TRBV7-2
DNA: TGCAGTGCTAGAGATGTAGGACAGGGGCACACCATATATTTT; CDR3: CSARDVGQGHTIYF; D: TRBD1; size: .; J: TRBJ1-3; V: TRBV20-1
DNA: TGTGCCAGCAGTTTATCGATAGGGTACACTGAAGCTTTCTTT; CDR3: CASSLSIGYTEAFF; D: .; size: .; J: TRBJ1-1; V: TRBV27
DNA: TGCAGTGCCGGGGATGGGAGCACAGATACGCAGTATTTT; CDR3: CSAGDGSTDTQYF; D: .; size: .; J: TRBJ2-3; V: TRBV20-1
DNA: TGCAGTGCTGGTCGAGGCCCCATTGAGGGTGGCTACACCTTC; CDR3: CSAGRGPIEGGYTF; D: .; size: few; J: TRBJ1-2; V: TRBV20-1
DNA: TGCAGTGCCCGGTCGTCGGAGGATGGCTACACCTTC; CDR3: CSARSSEDGYTF; D: .; size: few; J: TRBJ1-2; V: TRBV20-1
DNA: TGTGCCAGCAGTGTACCTAGCGGGAGACGGGAGACCCAGTACTTC; CDR3: CASSVPSGRRETQYF; D: TRBD2; size: few; J: TRBJ2-5; V: TRBV6-4
DNA: TGTGCCAGCAGCCCGATTTCTCGGGCGCCCCTCCACTTT; CDR3: CASSPISRAPLHF; D: .; size: .; J: TRBJ1-6; V: TRBV7-2
DNA: TGCAGTGCTAGAGATTTGCGGATACAAGAGACCCAGTACTTC; CDR3: CSARDLRIQETQYF; D: .; size: .; J: TRBJ2-5; V: TRBV20-1
DNA: TGCAGTGCTAGAGAGGGGGCAACCAAAAACATTCAGTACTTC; CDR3: CSAREGATKNIQYF; D: .; size: .; J: TRBJ2-4; V: TRBV20-1
DNA: TGTGCCAGCAGCACAACCGGACAGGATAACTATGGCTACACCTTC; CDR3: CASSTTGQDNYGYTF; D: TRBD1; size: few; J: TRBJ1-2; V: TRBV7-2
DNA: TGTGCCAGCAGTCCACAGGGGGGGGCGGGTCAGCCCCAGCATTTT; CDR3: CASSPQGGAGQPQHF; D: TRBD1; size: .; J: TRBJ1-5; V: TRBV6-4
DNA: TGTGCCAGCAGCTTAGCGACAATCCCCTATGGCTACACCTTC; CDR3: CASSLATIPYGYTF; D: .; size: .; J: TRBJ1-2; V: TRBV7-2
DNA: TGCAGTGCACCCAACCCGACAGGGTACTATGGCTACACCTTC; CDR3: CSAPNPTGYYGYTF; D: TRBD1; size: .; J: TRBJ1-2; V: TRBV20-1
DNA: TGCAGTGCCCCCGCCCCAGCGGGAGGGTACAATGAGCAGTTCTTC; CDR3: CSAPAPAGGYNEQFF; D: TRBD2; size: .; J: TRBJ2-1; V: TRBV20-1
DNA: TGCAGTGCTAGAGACGGGACAGTAAACACTGAAGCTTTCTTT; CDR3: CSARDGTVNTEAFF; D: TRBD1; size: few; J: TRBJ1-1; V: TRBV20-1
DNA: TGCAGTGCTAGTCCAAGCCTGGGGCAAGAGACCCAGTACTTC; CDR3: CSASPSLGQETQYF; D: .; size: few; J: TRBJ2-5; V: TRBV20-1
DNA: TGTGCCAGCAGCACGACCGGGACAGCTTACAATGAGCAGTTCTTC; CDR3: CASSTTGTAYNEQFF; D: TRBD1; size: .; J: TRBJ2-1; V: TRBV7-2
DNA: TGTGCCAGCAGCAACGGGGGGACGGCCGGCACCTATGGCTACACCTTC; CDR3: CASSNGGTAGTYGYTF; D: .; size: .; J: TRBJ1-2; V: TRBV6-1
DNA: TGTGCCAGCAGTTACTTGGGCGTCCCAGGGGAAGGGCAGTTCTTC; CDR3: CASSYLGVPGEGQFF; D: .; size: .; J: TRBJ2-1; V: TRBV6-5
DNA: TGTGCCAGCAGCTTAGCTCTAGCGGGAGAGGTAGTTGAGCAGTTCTTC; CDR3: CASSLALAGEVVEQFF; D: TRBD2; size: .; J: TRBJ2-1; V: TRBV7-9
DNA: TGTGCCACCAGCAGGACAGGGGGCGTCGACAATGAGCAGTTCTTC; CDR3: CATSRTGGVDNEQFF; D: TRBD1; size: few; J: TRBJ2-1; V: TRBV15
DNA: TGTGCCAGCAGCTCGAGCCGGGGGACAGATACGCAGTATTTT; CDR3: CASSSSRGTDTQYF; D: .; size: .; J: TRBJ2-3; V: TRBV7-2
DNA: TGTGCCAGCACTACGGGTAATCAGCCCCAGCATTTT; CDR3: CASTTGNQPQHF; D: .; size: .; J: TRBJ1-5; V: TRBV2
DNA: TGTGCCACCAGCGGGGGTCGCACAGATACGCAGTATTTT; CDR3: CATSGGRTDTQYF; D: .; size: .; J: TRBJ2-3; V: TRBV15
DNA: TGTGCCAGCAGCTTCACAGATGGTGGCTACACCTTC; CDR3: CASSFTDGGYTF; D: .; size: many; J: TRBJ1-2; V: TRBV7-9
DNA: TGTGCCAGCAGACCCCTAGCCCTGGCGGATACGCAGTATTTT; CDR3: CASRPLALADTQYF; D: .; size: few; J: TRBJ2-3; V: TRBV27
DNA: TGTGCCAGCAGCTCCGGGACTAGCGGCCGCACAGATACGCAGTATTTT; CDR3: CASSSGTSGRTDTQYF; D: TRBD2; size: few; J: TRBJ2-3; V: TRBV7-9